These 14 T cell receptor beta chains originate from one sample sequenced in a study of human T cells and chemical hapten exposure. TCRdb ran MiXCR on the RACE reads and lists one entry per CDR3 protein. The sample consists of more than 300,000 distinct CDR3 sequences, 5% to 6.5% of them appearing once. Time point reported: pre-sensitization, week 0. Treatment described: therapeutic diphenylcyclopropenone sensitization with weekly scalp DPC. The sample here was whole blood, taken in connection with sensitization to the hapten diphenylcyclopropenone (DPC). The receptors were gathered from a woman between 45 and 60 years old with alopecia areata. Some clones in this sample may be carry-over from other donors' samples.

This chain links TRBV30 with TRBJ1-3; 7 nucleotides line up with TRBD1. Trimming cost V 7 bases and J 0 bases; bases outside gene matches: 3. The CDR3 contains 13 residues. Germline assignment: CDR1 GTSNPN and CDR2 SVGIG (reference sequence). The CDR3 coding sequence is TGTGCCTATCAGGGGGTCTCTGGAAACACCATATATTTT. Amino acids: CAYQGVSGNTIYF.

This clonotype was counted at least ten times. This chain uses TRBV7-8 with TRBJ2-3; D unclear. Trimming removed 2 bases at V and 4 bases at J, with 10 bases between. Germline V CDR1 and CDR2: SGHVS, FQNEAQ. The CDR3 loop spans 14 amino acids. CDR3 DNA sequence: TGTGCCAGCAGCTTACTGGTATCTGCAGATACGCAGTATTTT. It is translated as CASSLLVSADTQYF. Looking up the rest from reference TRBV7-8 and TRBJ2-3 gives the full variable domain: GAGVSQSPRYKVAKRGQDVALRCDPISGHVSLFWYQQALGQGPEFLTYFQNEAQLDKSGLPSDRFFAERPEGSVSTLKIQRTQQEDSAVYLCASSLLVSADTQYFGPGTRLTVL.

This clonotype has more than one count but fewer than ten. This sequence joins TRBV6-6 and TRBJ2-7, with 8 bases that match TRBD1. CDR3 size: 16 residues. Germline CDR1 and CDR2: MNHNY and SVGAGI (reference sequence). V gave up 4 bases and J gave up 0 bases; unmatched junction bases: 8. The CDR3 DNA is TGTGCCAGCAGTTTTCCCGGACAGGGACCCTCCTACGAGCAGTACTTC. Its translation: CASSFPGQGPSYEQYF.

This clonotype has ten or more counts. The V call is TRBV6-1, the J call TRBJ1-1; TRBD1 aligns across 7 bases. The CDR3 runs 14 residues. The germline V gene encodes CDR1 MNHNS and CDR2 SASEGT. V was pared by 6 bases and J by 7 bases, with 11 bases of the junction left unmatched. The CDR3 loop reads CASSLTGQRGEAFF. The CDR3 DNA is TGTGCCAGCAGCCTGACGGGACAGCGAGGTGAAGCTTTCTTT.

This clonotype was counted between two and nine times. The genes are TRBV29-1 and TRBJ2-2; 10 bases are a match to TRBD2. Germline V gives CDR1 SQVTM, CDR2 ANQGSEA. Losses at the gene ends were 4 bases for V and 0 bases for J; bases not matched to a gene: 5. The CDR3 loop spans 16 amino acids. The CDR3 loop reads CSVGASGRANTGELFF. In nucleotides, the CDR3 is TGCAGCGTTGGAGCGAGCGGGAGGGCGAACACCGGGGAGCTGTTTTTT.

CDR3 amino acids: CASSQDPGLAWQQYF. CDR3 DNA: TGTGCCAGCAGCCAAGATCCGGGACTAGCGTGGCAGCAGTACTTC. V gene TRBV14 combines with J gene TRBJ2-7, with 10 bases fitting TRBD2. Germline V gene data show CDR1 as SGHDN and CDR2 as FVKESK. Trimming removed 0 bases from V and 8 bases from J; junction bases left unmatched: 7. This CDR3 has 15 residues.

In this sample, this clonotype turned up many times. The chain uses TRBV7-2 and TRBJ1-1; unclear D gene. CDR1 and CDR2 (germline): SGHTA, FQGNSA. Trimming cost V 4 bases and J 5 bases, with 17 bases left between them. This CDR3 is built from 15 residues. CDR3 protein: CASSYRTGALTEAFF. CDR3 coding DNA: TGTGCCAGCAGCTATCGAACGGGAGCCCTTACTGAAGCTTTCTTT. The full variable domain, in which reference TRBV7-2 and TRBJ1-1 provide the parts outside the CDR3, is GAGVSQSPSNKVTEKGKDVELRCDPISGHTALYWYRQSLGQGLEFLIYFQGNSAPDKSGLPSDRFSAERTGGSVSTLTIQRTQQEDSAVYLCASSYRTGALTEAFFGQGTRLTVV.

Only one count was recorded for this clonotype. A much larger clone sits a single nucleotide away, making a read error possible. This rearrangement joins TRBV25-1 to TRBJ1-1; D is uncertain. CDR1 and CDR2 (germline): MGHDK, SYGVNS. The V and J ends lost 4 bases and 4 bases respectively, with 10 bases between them. The CDR3 is 13 residues long. The CDR3 DNA sequence: TGTGCCAGCAGTGGAGGAAGGATCACTGAAGCTTTCTTT. It specifies CASSGGRITEAFF.

The table lists this clonotype with many counts. This chain links TRBV27 with TRBJ2-7; TRBD1 is a possible D gene (5 bases). With 7 bases removed from V and 3 bases from J, the gap between germline ends came to 19 bases. The CDR3 runs to 15 residues. Germline V CDR1 and CDR2: MNHEY, SMNVEV (reference sequence). The CDR3 loop is CASKDRGSYFYEQYF. The CDR3 nucleotides are TGTGCCAGCAAAGACAGAGGATCATATTTCTACGAGCAGTACTTC.

V is TRBV5-4 and J is TRBJ2-3; perhaps D is TRBD1 or TRBD2 (7 bases each). Germline V lookup: CDR1 SGHNT, CDR2 YYREEE (reference sequence). V lost 3 bases, J lost 6 bases, and 11 bases lay in between. There are 13 residues in the CDR3. The CDR3 sequence is CASSWEGADTQYF. The CDR3 nucleotides read TGTGCCAGCAGCTGGGAGGGGGCGGATACGCAGTATTTT.

This clonotype was seen repeatedly, ten times or more. The chain recombines TRBV27 with TRBJ2-7; TRBD2 matches 11 bases. Trimming removed 4 bases from V and 2 bases from J; junction bases left unmatched: 7. From germline, CDR1 is MNHEY and CDR2 SMNVEV (reference sequence). The CDR3 has 16 amino acids. Here the CDR3 DNA reads TGTGCCAGCAGTTACCTCCTAGCGGGAGGTACCTACGAGCAGTACTTC. It translates to CASSYLLAGGTYEQYF.

This clonotype was counted at least ten times. The chain is built from TRBV6-5 and TRBJ1-1; D gene unclear. The CDR3 totals 15 residues. Germline V gene data show CDR1 as MNHEY and CDR2 as SVGAGI. Trimming left V 4 bases short and J 10 bases short, with 22 bases between. CDR3 loop: CASSSLPGSHGSAFF. CDR3 DNA: TGTGCCAGCAGTTCCTTGCCGGGCAGTCACGGCTCAGCTTTCTTT.

V gene TRBV18 combines with J gene TRBJ2-5; possibly TRBD1 for D (6 bases). V was shortened by 4 bases and J by 0 bases, with 12 bases between the two germline ends. CDR1 is KGHSH, CDR2 LQKENI, per germline. The CDR3 runs 15 residues. In DNA form, the CDR3 reads TGTGCCAGCTCACACGGGACAATATACCAAGAGACCCAGTACTTC. Amino acid sequence: CASSHGTIYQETQYF.

This clonotype was detected many times. The chain recombines TRBV6-1 with TRBJ1-6, with D uncertain. The CDR3 runs 15 residues. Trimming took off 4 bases at V and 8 bases at J, with 15 bases between the two ends. Germline V gives CDR1 MNHNS, CDR2 SASEGT. The CDR3 loop is CASSAPPLRDSPLHF. The CDR3 DNA reads TGTGCCAGCAGTGCCCCACCTCTGAGGGATTCACCCCTCCACTTT.